This paragraph reports one TCR beta chain. What it binds is unknown. This specimen comes from a study of OX40 agonist ivuxolimab in advanced cancers. Overall study: Prior therapy, whether anti-PD-1, anti-PD-L1 or anti-CTLA-4, was allowed, and roughly 40% had some.

Trimming left V 2 bases short and J 1 base short, with 12 bases between. Germline-derived CDR1 and CDR2 are SGHKS and YYEKEE (reference sequence). The CDR3 runs to 15 residues. Study-level points and caveats: What antigens the expanded peripheral T cells recognized was never established.

Method: immunoSEQ multiplex PCR; TCRdb's copy keeps in-frame clones and lacks some. This table holds approximately 83,000 clones, 81% found once. This receptor was obtained from an adult with an advanced solid tumor such as melanoma, head and neck, liver or kidney cancer. The source material was CD4+ or CD8+ T cells sorted from blood, sampled in a trial of the OX40 agonist ivuxolimab. The gene calls are TRBV5-5 and TRBJ2-5; D not resolved. The CDR3 DNA reads as TGTGCCAGCAGCTTTCAGTCCGGCGGCCAAGAGACCCAGTACTTC. Its translation: CASSFQSGGQETQYF.